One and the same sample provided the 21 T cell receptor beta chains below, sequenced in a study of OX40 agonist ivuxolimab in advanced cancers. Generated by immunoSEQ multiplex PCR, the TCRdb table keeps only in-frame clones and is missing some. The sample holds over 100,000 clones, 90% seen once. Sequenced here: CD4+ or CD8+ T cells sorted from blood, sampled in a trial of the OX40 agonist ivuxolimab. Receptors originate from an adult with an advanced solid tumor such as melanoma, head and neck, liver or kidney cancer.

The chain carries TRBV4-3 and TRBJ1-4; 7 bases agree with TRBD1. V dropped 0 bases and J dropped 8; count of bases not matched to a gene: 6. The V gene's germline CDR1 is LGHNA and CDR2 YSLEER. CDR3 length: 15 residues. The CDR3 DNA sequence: TGCGCCAGCAGCCAAGATCCCCGACAGGGCGAAAAACTGTTTTTT. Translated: CASSQDPRQGEKLFF.

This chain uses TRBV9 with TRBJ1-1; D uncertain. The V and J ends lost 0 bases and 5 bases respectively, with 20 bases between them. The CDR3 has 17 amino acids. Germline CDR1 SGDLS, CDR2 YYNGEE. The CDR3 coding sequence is TGTGCCAGCAGCGTAGAAGATGGTATACTAGGGCCAACTGAAGCTTTCTTT. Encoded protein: CASSVEDGILGPTEAFF.

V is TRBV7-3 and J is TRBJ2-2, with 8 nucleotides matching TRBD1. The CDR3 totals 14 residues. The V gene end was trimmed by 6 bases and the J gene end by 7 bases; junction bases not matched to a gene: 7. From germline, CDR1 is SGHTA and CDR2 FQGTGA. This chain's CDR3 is CASRAGGRDGELFF. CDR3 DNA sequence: TGTGCCAGCAGGGCAGGGGGCCGGGACGGGGAGCTGTTTTTT.

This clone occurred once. The CDR3 reads CASSLQGGNTEAFF. CDR3 coding DNA: TGTGCCAGCAGCCTACAGGGAGGCAACACTGAAGCTTTCTTT. V gene TRBV7-6 combines with J gene TRBJ1-1, with D possibly matching TRBD1 (6 bases). Per the germline V gene, CDR1 is SGHVS and CDR2 is FNYEAQ. Trimming cost V 5 bases and J 2 bases, with 12 bases left between them. The CDR3 has 14 amino acids.

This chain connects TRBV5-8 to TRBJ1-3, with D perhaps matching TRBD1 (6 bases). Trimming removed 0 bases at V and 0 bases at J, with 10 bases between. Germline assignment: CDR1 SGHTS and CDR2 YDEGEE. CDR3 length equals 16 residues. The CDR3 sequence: CASSLGDTHSGNTIYF. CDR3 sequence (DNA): TGTGCCAGCAGCTTGGGGGACACACACTCTGGAAACACCATATATTTT.

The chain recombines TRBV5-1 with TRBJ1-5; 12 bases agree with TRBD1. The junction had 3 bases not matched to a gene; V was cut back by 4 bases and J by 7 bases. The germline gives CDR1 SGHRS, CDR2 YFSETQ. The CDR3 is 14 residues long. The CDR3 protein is CASSTGTGGQPQHF. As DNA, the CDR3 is TGCGCCAGCAGCACCGGGACAGGGGGCCAGCCCCAGCATTTT.

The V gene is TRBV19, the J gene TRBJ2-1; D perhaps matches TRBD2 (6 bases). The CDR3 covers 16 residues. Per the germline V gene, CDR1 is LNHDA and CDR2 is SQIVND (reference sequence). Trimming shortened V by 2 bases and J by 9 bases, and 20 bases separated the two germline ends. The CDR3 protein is CASSITRFRGLGEQFF. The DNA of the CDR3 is TGTGCCAGTAGTATAACGAGGTTCCGGGGGTTAGGTGAGCAGTTCTTC. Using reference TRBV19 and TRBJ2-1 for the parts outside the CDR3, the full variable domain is DGGITQSPKYLFRKEGQNVTLSCEQNLNHDAMYWYRQDPGQGLRLIYYSQIVNDFQKGDIAEGYSVSREKKESFPLTVTSAQKNPTAFYLCASSITRFRGLGEQFFGPGTRLTVL.

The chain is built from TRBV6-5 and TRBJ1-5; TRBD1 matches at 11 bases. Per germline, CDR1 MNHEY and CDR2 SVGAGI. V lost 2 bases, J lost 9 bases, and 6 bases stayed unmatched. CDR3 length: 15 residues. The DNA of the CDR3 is TGTGCCAGCAGTTACGGGGGACAGGGGGTAGGGCCCCAGCATTTT. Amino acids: CASSYGGQGVGPQHF.

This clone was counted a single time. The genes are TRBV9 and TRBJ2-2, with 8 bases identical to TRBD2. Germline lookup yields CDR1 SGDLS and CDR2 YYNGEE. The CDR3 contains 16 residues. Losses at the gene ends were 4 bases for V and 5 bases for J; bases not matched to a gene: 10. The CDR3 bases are TGTGCCAGCAGCCCGTGGGCGGGAGGTGGGACCGGGGAGCTGTTTTTT. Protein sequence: CASSPWAGGGTGELFF.

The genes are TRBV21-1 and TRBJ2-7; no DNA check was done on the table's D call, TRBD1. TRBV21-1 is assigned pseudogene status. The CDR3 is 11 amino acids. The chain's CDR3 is CARQGCYEQYF. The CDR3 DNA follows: TGTGCCCGACAGGGGTGCTACGAGCAGTACTTC.

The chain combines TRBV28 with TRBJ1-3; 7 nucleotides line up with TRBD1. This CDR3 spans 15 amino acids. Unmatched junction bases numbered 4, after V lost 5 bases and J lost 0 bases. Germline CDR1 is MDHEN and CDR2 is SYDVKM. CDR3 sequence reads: CASSPGGDSGNTIYF. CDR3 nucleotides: TGTGCCAGCAGTCCAGGGGGGGACTCTGGAAACACCATATATTTT.

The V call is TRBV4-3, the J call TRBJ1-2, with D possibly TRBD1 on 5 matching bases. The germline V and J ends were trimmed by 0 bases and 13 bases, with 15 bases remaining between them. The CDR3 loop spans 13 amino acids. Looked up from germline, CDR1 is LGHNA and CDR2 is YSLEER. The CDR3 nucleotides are TGCGCCAGCAGCCAAGATTTAGCAGGGTCTCTCACCTTC. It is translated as CASSQDLAGSLTF.

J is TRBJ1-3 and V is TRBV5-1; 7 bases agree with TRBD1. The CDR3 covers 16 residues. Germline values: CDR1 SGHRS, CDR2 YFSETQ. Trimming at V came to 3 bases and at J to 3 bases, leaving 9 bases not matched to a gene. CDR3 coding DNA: TGCGCCAGCAGCTCACAGGGGATAGGTGGTGGAAACACCATATATTTT. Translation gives CASSSQGIGGGNTIYF.

CDR3 in DNA: TGTGCCATCAACAACCGGGACGGAGATGAAGCTTTCTTT. This codes for CAINNRDGDEAFF. The rearrangement uses TRBV10-3 and TRBJ1-1; TRBD1 is a possible D gene (5 bases). Looked up from germline, CDR1 is ENHRY and CDR2 is SYGVKD. Trimming pared 7 bases from V and 7 bases from J, leaving 16 bases between. The CDR3 extends over 13 amino acids.

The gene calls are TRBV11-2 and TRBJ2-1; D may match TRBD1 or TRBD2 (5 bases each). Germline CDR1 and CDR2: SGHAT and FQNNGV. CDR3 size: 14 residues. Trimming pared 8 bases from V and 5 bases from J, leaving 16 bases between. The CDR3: CASDLLRGHNEQFF. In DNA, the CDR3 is TGTGCCAGCGATCTTCTCCGGGGCCACAATGAGCAGTTCTTC.

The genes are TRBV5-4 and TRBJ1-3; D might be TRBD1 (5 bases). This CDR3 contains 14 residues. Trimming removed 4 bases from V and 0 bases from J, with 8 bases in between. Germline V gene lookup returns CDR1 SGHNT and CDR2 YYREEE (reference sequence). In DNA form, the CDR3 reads TGTGCCAGCAGCCCCCAGGGCTCTGGAAACACCATATATTTT. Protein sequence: CASSPQGSGNTIYF.

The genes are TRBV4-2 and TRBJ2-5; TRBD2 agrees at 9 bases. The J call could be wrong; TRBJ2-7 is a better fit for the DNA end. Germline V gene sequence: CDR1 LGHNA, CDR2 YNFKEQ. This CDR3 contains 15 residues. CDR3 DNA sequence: TGTGCCAGCAGCCAAGAGGCGGGAGGGCCTTACGAGCAGTACTTC. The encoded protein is CASSQEAGGPYEQYF.

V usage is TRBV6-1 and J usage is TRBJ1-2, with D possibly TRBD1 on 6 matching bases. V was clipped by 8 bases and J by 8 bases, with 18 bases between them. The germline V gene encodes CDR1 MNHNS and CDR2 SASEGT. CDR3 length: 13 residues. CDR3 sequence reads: CASALRGFWGYTF. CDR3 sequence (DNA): TGTGCCAGCGCCCTAAGGGGGTTTTGGGGCTACACCTTC.

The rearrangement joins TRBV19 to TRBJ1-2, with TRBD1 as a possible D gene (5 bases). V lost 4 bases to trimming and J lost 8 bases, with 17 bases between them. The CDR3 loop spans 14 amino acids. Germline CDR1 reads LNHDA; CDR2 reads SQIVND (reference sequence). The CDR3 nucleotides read TGTGCCAGTAGTACCCGGGACGGTGGATTGGGCTACACCTTC. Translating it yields CASSTRDGGLGYTF.

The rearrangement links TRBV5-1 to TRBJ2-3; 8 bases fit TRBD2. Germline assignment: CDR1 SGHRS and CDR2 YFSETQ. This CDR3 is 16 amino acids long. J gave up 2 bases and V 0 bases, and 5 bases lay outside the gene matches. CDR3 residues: CASSLELAESTDTQYF. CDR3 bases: TGCGCCAGCAGCTTGGAACTAGCGGAATCCACAGATACGCAGTATTTT.

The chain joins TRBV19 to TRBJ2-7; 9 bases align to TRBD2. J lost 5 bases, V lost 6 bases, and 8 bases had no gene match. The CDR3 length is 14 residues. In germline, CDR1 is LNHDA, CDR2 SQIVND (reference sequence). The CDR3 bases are TGTGCCAGTAGGACTAGCGGCAAACGGGACGAGCAGTACTTC. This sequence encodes CASRTSGKRDEQYF.